The 21 T cell receptor beta chains reported below all come from one sample, sequenced in a study of T-cell reconstitution after alpha-beta-depleted transplantation in children. Construction of the TCRbeta library involved unique molecular identifiers. Via MiXCR, TCRdb re-called the PCR reads, giving one row per CDR3 protein. The sample includes around 450,000 distinct CDR3 sequences, 15% to 20% of them seen just once. The sample consisted of PBMCs, mostly from graft donor cells, taken 360 days after TCRalphabeta/CD19-depleted stem cell transplant. The receptors originated from a boy less than two years old who had a stem cell transplant for Wiskott-Aldrich syndrome, so the T cells may come from the graft donor.

The sample holds a few counts of this clonotype. The V and J genes are TRBV24-1 and TRBJ2-3; D unclear. Trimming removed 4 bases from V and 2 bases from J, with 6 bases in between. CDR1 is KGHDR and CDR2 is SFDVKD in the germline V gene. There are 13 residues in the CDR3. This CDR3 is CATSEEVTDTQYF. DNA for the CDR3: TGTGCCACCAGTGAAGAAGTCACAGATACGCAGTATTTT.

This clonotype turned up a few times. The genes are TRBV12-3 or TRBV12-4 and TRBJ1-2, with 8 bases lining up with TRBD1. The CDR3 has 14 residues. Trimming cost V 5 bases and J 7 bases; bases outside gene matches: 9. The CDR3 DNA reads as TGTGCCAGCAGTCCCACCGCAGGGGGCAGTGGCTACACCTTC. It encodes CASSPTAGGSGYTF.

In its sample, this clonotype was seen a few times. The V call is TRBV20-1, the J call TRBJ2-7; possible D gene TRBD1, 5 bases. The V gene's germline CDR1 is DFQATT and CDR2 SNEGSKA (reference sequence). This CDR3 is built from 14 residues. Trimming pared 0 bases from V and 0 bases from J, leaving 9 bases between. CDR3: CSARDHRSSYEQYF. CDR3 DNA: TGCAGTGCTAGAGATCACAGGAGCTCCTACGAGCAGTACTTC.

This clonotype was recorded at least ten times. V usage is TRBV6-1 and J usage is TRBJ2-4, with D possibly matching TRBD1 (5 bases). The V end was cut by 6 bases, the J end by 0 bases, with 15 bases between. CDR1 and CDR2 from the germline V gene are MNHNS and SASEGT. The CDR3 contains 16 residues. CDR3 bases: TGTGCCAGCAGGAAACAGGACAAACTAGCCAAAAACATTCAGTACTTC. Its protein is CASRKQDKLAKNIQYF.

This chain uses TRBV7-6 with TRBJ2-2; 8 positions agree with TRBD1. Per the germline V gene, CDR1 is SGHVS and CDR2 is FNYEAQ. The CDR3 sequence is 15 residues long. The V and J ends lost 5 bases and 7 bases, in that order; junction bases with no gene match: 9. The CDR3 DNA is TGTGCCAGCAGCCACCGGACAGGGCGAAGCGGGGAGCTGTTTTTT. Translated: CASSHRTGRSGELFF.

The V gene is TRBV7-9, the J gene TRBJ2-2, with D unclear. The V and J ends lost 6 bases and 15 bases respectively, with 8 bases between them. The CDR3 has 9 residues. Germline assignment: CDR1 SEHNR and CDR2 FQNEAQ (reference sequence). The CDR3 protein is CASSQDVFF. CDR3 coding DNA: TGTGCCAGCAGTCAGGACGTGTTTTTT.

CDR3 sequence (DNA): TGTGCCAGCTCACCCCGACTAGCGGGAGGGCCCCCTACCACAGATACGCAGTATTTT. Its protein product is CASSPRLAGGPPTTDTQYF. The chain carries TRBV18 and TRBJ2-3; TRBD2 aligns across 14 bases. V was clipped by 3 bases and J by 2 bases; unmatched bases: 10. Germline lookup yields CDR1 KGHSH and CDR2 LQKENI. The CDR3 spans 19 residues.

This clonotype was picked up a small number of times. The chain uses TRBV9 and TRBJ2-1; D gene ambiguous. CDR1 is SGDLS, CDR2 YYNGEE, per germline. This CDR3 region has 14 residues. The V and J ends lost 2 bases and 5 bases respectively, with 11 bases between them. The DNA of the CDR3 is TGTGCCAGCAGCGTTAATGTAAATAACAATGAGCAGTTCTTC. It is translated as CASSVNVNNNEQFF.

The table lists this clonotype with a few counts. The chain joins TRBV5-1 to TRBJ2-4; 7 bases map to TRBD1. From germline, CDR1 is SGHRS and CDR2 YFSETQ. Losses at the gene ends were 4 bases for V and 1 base for J; bases not matched to a gene: 11. This CDR3 has 17 amino acids. The CDR3 loop reads CASSRTGFSLAKNIQYF. The CDR3 DNA follows: TGCGCCAGCAGCAGGACAGGTTTTAGTCTGGCCAAAAACATTCAGTACTTC.

The rearrangement joins TRBV20-1 to TRBJ2-1, with 10 bases fitting TRBD1. The CDR3 has 14 residues. Germline V gives CDR1 DFQATT, CDR2 SNEGSKA (reference sequence). V lost 4 bases, J lost 4 bases, and 4 bases stayed unmatched. CDR3 nucleotide sequence: TGCAGTGCTATGGGACAGGGGAGTTACAATGAGCAGTTCTTC. It specifies CSAMGQGSYNEQFF.

The rearrangement links TRBV12-3 or TRBV12-4 to TRBJ2-1; D tentatively fits TRBD1 or TRBD2 (5 bases each). Trimming shortened V by 3 bases and J by 1 base, and 10 bases separated the two germline ends. This CDR3 region has 15 residues. The CDR3 reads CASSFVGVSYNEQFF. The CDR3 region has the DNA TGTGCCAGCAGTTTTGTGGGGGTATCCTACAATGAGCAGTTCTTC.

This clonotype occurred a few times. The chain is built from TRBV2 and TRBJ2-2, with unresolved D. The CDR3 has 13 residues. The ends were cut back, 3 bases at V and 7 bases at J, with 9 bases in the middle. Germline V lookup: CDR1 SNHLY, CDR2 FYNNEI. CDR3 protein: CASSDIGFGELFF. The CDR3 region has the DNA TGTGCCAGCAGTGATATCGGCTTCGGGGAGCTGTTTTTT.

This clonotype was picked up many times. CDR3 loop: CASSPPSSYEQYF. CDR3 nucleotides: TGTGCCAGCAGTCCCCCTAGCTCCTACGAGCAGTACTTC. The chain is built from TRBV27 and TRBJ2-7; no firm D call. Germline V gene lookup returns CDR1 MNHEY and CDR2 SMNVEV (reference sequence). Between the trimmed V and J ends, which lost 5 bases and 0 bases, there was a span of 8 bases. This CDR3 has 13 amino acids.

A few counts support this clonotype. This chain links TRBV23-1 with TRBJ2-5; D uncertain. TRBV23-1 is placed among ORFs of uncertain function. The V end was cut by 0 bases, the J end by 3 bases, with 14 bases between. The CDR3 contains 16 residues. CDR3 nucleotide sequence: TGCGCCAGCAGTCAATCTTGGTCCCCATTTGAAGAGACCCAGTACTTC. Encoded protein: CASSQSWSPFEETQYF.

Here the CDR3 reads CASSFLGLAAPEQFF. The CDR3 DNA follows: TGTGCCAGCAGTTTTTTGGGACTAGCGGCGCCTGAGCAGTTCTTC. The chain carries TRBV28 and TRBJ2-1, with 11 bases that match TRBD2. V shed 3 bases and J 9 bases; nucleotides not matched to a gene: 7. Germline-derived CDR1 and CDR2 are MDHEN and SYDVKM. The CDR3 is 15 residues long.

In its sample, this clonotype was seen a few times. CDR3 region: CASSLRPGLGSYNEQFF. DNA for the CDR3: TGTGCCAGCAGCTTACGACCGGGACTAGGCTCCTACAATGAGCAGTTCTTC. The J gene is TRBJ2-1, the V gene TRBV7-8; 8 nucleotides agree with TRBD2. Germline CDR1 reads SGHVS; CDR2 reads FQNEAQ. The CDR3 sequence is 17 residues long. V trimming: 2 bases; J trimming: 0 bases; junction bases outside the gene matches: 6.

In its sample, this clonotype was seen once. The genes are TRBV7-3 and TRBJ2-3; no clear D gene. The germline V and J ends were trimmed by 0 bases and 2 bases, with 6 bases remaining between them. The CDR3 is 14 amino acids. Looked up from germline, CDR1 is SGHTA and CDR2 is FQGTGA. CDR3 amino acids: CASSLTGNTDTQYF. The CDR3, as DNA: TGTGCCAGCAGCTTAACGGGGAACACAGATACGCAGTATTTT.

The V gene is TRBV12-3 or TRBV12-4, the J gene TRBJ2-3, with TRBD2 identical over 12 bases. The CDR3 loop spans 16 amino acids. V lost 5 bases to trimming and J lost 5 bases; unmatched junction nucleotides: 8. The CDR3 coding sequence is TGTGCCAGCAGTGGCCGACTAGCGGGAGACATAGATACGCAGTATTTT. As protein: CASSGRLAGDIDTQYF.

This clonotype was observed a handful of times. The rearrangement uses TRBV27 and TRBJ1-1, with D perhaps matching TRBD1 (5 bases). V lost 4 bases and J lost 1, with 7 bases in between. The germline V gene has CDR1 MNHEY and CDR2 SMNVEV (reference sequence). The CDR3 is 13 amino acids. The CDR3 region has the DNA TGTGCCAGCAGTTCGGGGGGGAACACTGAAGCTTTCTTT. Protein: CASSSGGNTEAFF.

This clonotype was detected a few times. This sequence joins TRBV12-3 or TRBV12-4 and TRBJ1-3, with 10 bases fitting TRBD1. The CDR3 is 15 residues long. The ends lost 6 bases at V and 5 bases at J; junction bases unmatched: 7. The CDR3 DNA is TGTGCCAGCAGGAGGGACAGGGGTTGGCGAAACACCATATATTTT. This sequence encodes CASRRDRGWRNTIYF.

In its sample, this clonotype was seen many times. The V gene is TRBV2, the J gene TRBJ2-7; D gene uncertain. Trimming took 2 bases from V and 12 from J, leaving 11 bases between them. The CDR3 length is 11 residues. The germline V gene has CDR1 SNHLY and CDR2 FYNNEI. CDR3 in amino acids: CASSEKGLAYF. CDR3 DNA: TGTGCCAGCAGTGAAAAAGGGTTAGCGTACTTC.